One sample yielded the 26 T cell receptor beta chains listed below, sequenced in a study of shared clonotypes between healthy human individuals. Using immunoSEQ multiplex PCR, the repertoire was profiled, and TCRdb retains in-frame clones only, with some absent. Of 1,500,000 or so clones listed, over 95% are singletons. The sample taken for sequencing was naive CD4+ T cells sorted from blood. Noted subset: CD45RA+ positively selected. These receptors were collected from a man aged 25-40 years in good health.

A note on this clone: The same CDR3 is also encoded by other DNA sequences in this sample. The chain is built from TRBV5-6 and TRBJ1-1; D remains unclear. The germline V gene encodes CDR1 SGHDT and CDR2 YYEEEE. Deletions cut 0 bases from V and 2 bases from J, with 5 bases between. CDR3 size: 13 residues. The CDR3 sequence is CASSLVVNTEAFF. In DNA form, the CDR3 reads TGTGCCAGCAGCTTGGTGGTAAACACTGAAGCTTTCTTT.

This rearrangement joins TRBV7-8 to TRBJ2-3; D ambiguous. Trimming shortened V by 3 bases and J by 1 base, and 5 bases separated the two germline ends. The CDR3 covers 13 residues. The germline CDR1 and CDR2 sequences are SGHVS and FQNEAQ. CDR3 nucleotide sequence: TGTGCCAGCAGCTTTGGAGGCACAGATACGCAGTATTTT. Translation: CASSFGGTDTQYF.

This sequence joins TRBV5-6 and TRBJ1-2; maybe TRBD1 (5 bases). Germline loops: CDR1 SGHDT, CDR2 YYEEEE. The CDR3 has 15 amino acids. The V end was cut by 5 bases, the J end by 4 bases, with 18 bases between. The CDR3 here is CASSSVRDLPYGYTF. CDR3 DNA: TGTGCCAGCAGTTCCGTCCGGGACTTACCCTATGGCTACACCTTC.

The V gene is TRBV28, the J gene TRBJ2-7, with TRBD2 identical over 16 bases. Germline assignment: CDR1 MDHEN and CDR2 SYDVKM. The CDR3 loop spans 19 amino acids. Losses at the gene ends were 6 bases for V and 2 bases for J; bases not matched to a gene: 13. CDR3 nucleotide sequence: TGTGCCAGCAGCCGATTCGGGACTAGCGGGAGGGCCTTCACCTACGAGCAGTACTTC. This encodes CASSRFGTSGRAFTYEQYF.

This rearrangement joins TRBV28 to TRBJ2-2, with TRBD2 matching over 7 bases. The germline gives CDR1 MDHEN, CDR2 SYDVKM. The J segment lost 3 bases and the V segment lost 2 bases, leaving 6 bases of the junction unmatched. This CDR3 has 16 amino acids. The DNA for the CDR3 is TGTGCCAGCAGTTTACTAACTAGCGAAGACACCGGGGAGCTGTTTTTT. Translated, it gives CASSLLTSEDTGELFF.

The chain couples TRBV29-1 to TRBJ2-6; D gene uncertain. The length of the CDR3 is 13 residues. Germline CDR1 SQVTM, CDR2 ANQGSEA. V dropped 1 base and J dropped 0 bases, with 1 base sitting between them. CDR3 amino acids: CSVEGSGANVLTF. The CDR3 nucleotides are TGCAGCGTTGAAGGCTCTGGGGCCAACGTCCTGACTTTC.

This clone was recorded only once. The V gene is TRBV25-1, the J gene TRBJ2-2; TRBD2 is a possible D gene (5 bases). The CDR3 length is 13 residues. The germline gives CDR1 MGHDK, CDR2 SYGVNS. V dropped 7 bases and J dropped 1 base, with 7 bases sitting between them. CDR3 nucleotide sequence: TGTGCCAGCAAGGCGGGGAACACCGGGGAGCTGTTTTTT. Its translation: CASKAGNTGELFF.

V gene TRBV28 combines with J gene TRBJ2-2; 7 bases match TRBD1. The CDR3 totals 15 residues. V shed 5 bases, J shed 5 bases, and the junction held 8 bases outside the gene matches. Germline assignment: CDR1 MDHEN and CDR2 SYDVKM. CDR3 in DNA: TGTGCCAGCAGTACACACAGGGGCGGGACCGGGGAGCTGTTTTTT. Its translation is CASSTHRGGTGELFF.

The V and J genes are TRBV29-1 and TRBJ2-7, with 12 bases identical to TRBD1. V shed 5 bases, J shed 5 bases, and the junction held 13 bases outside the gene matches. Looked up from germline, CDR1 is SQVTM and CDR2 is ANQGSEA. The CDR3 has 16 residues. The CDR3: CSVLPPGTGGSNEQYF. The CDR3 region has the DNA TGCAGCGTTCTCCCCCCCGGGACAGGGGGCTCGAACGAGCAGTACTTC.

V and J are TRBV10-2 and TRBJ2-7; 9 bases match TRBD1. Germline CDR1 is WSHSY and CDR2 is SAAADI. The CDR3 consists of 15 residues. J lost 1 base, V lost 7 bases, and 8 bases had no gene match. The CDR3: CASTVGTGRSYEQYF. The CDR3 region has the DNA TGCGCCAGCACGGTTGGGACAGGGAGGTCCTACGAGCAGTACTTC.

This chain joins TRBV9 and TRBJ2-5, with D perhaps matching TRBD2 (6 bases). CDR3 length: 16 residues. The V and J ends lost 0 bases and 5 bases respectively, with 17 bases between them. Germline CDR1 SGDLS, CDR2 YYNGEE. CDR3 DNA sequence: TGTGCCAGCAGCGTAGGGGGGGACCGAGCCGTGGAGACCCAGTACTTC. Encoded protein: CASSVGGDRAVETQYF.

CDR3: CASSAQWEQFF. Written as DNA, the CDR3 is TGTGCCAGCAGCGCACAATGGGAGCAGTTCTTC. The genes are TRBV7-9 and TRBJ2-1; D not certain. V was clipped by 5 bases and J by 10 bases, with 9 bases between them. The CDR3 extends over 11 amino acids. CDR1 and CDR2 from the germline V gene are SEHNR and FQNEAQ (reference sequence). Looking up the rest from reference TRBV7-9 and TRBJ2-1 gives the full variable domain: DTGVSQNPRHKITKRGQNVTFRCDPISEHNRLYWYRQTLGQGPEFLTYFQNEAQLEKSRLLSDRFSAERPKGSFSTLEIQRTEQGDSAMYLCASSAQWEQFFGPGTRLTVL.

The genes are TRBV28 and TRBJ2-7; 8 positions agree with TRBD1. Looked up from germline, CDR1 is MDHEN and CDR2 is SYDVKM. The CDR3 totals 13 residues. V dropped 8 bases and J dropped 4; count of bases not matched to a gene: 7. CDR3 amino acids: CASLQGGGYEQYF. The DNA of the CDR3 is TGTGCCAGCTTACAGGGGGGTGGGTACGAGCAGTACTTC.

This chain connects TRBV2 to TRBJ1-1, with TRBD1 matching over 8 bases. With V trimmed by 6 bases and J by 6 bases, 9 bases remained unmatched. This CDR3 comprises 14 residues. Per germline, CDR1 SNHLY and CDR2 FYNNEI. In nucleotides, the CDR3 is TGTGCCAGCAGAGTGACAGGGGTGATCGCTGAAGCTTTCTTT. Protein: CASRVTGVIAEAFF.

This chain connects TRBV27 to TRBJ1-2; 8 bases align to TRBD1. Germline V CDR1 and CDR2: MNHEY, SMNVEV (reference sequence). V was pared by 3 bases and J by 8 bases, with 8 bases of the junction left unmatched. This CDR3 is 14 amino acids long. CDR3 loop: CASSFSGGAEGYTF. The CDR3 region has the DNA TGTGCCAGCAGTTTTTCAGGGGGCGCGGAGGGCTACACCTTC.

The CDR3 DNA reads TGTGCCAGCACCAGGGAATATGGCTACACCTTC. Encoded protein: CASTREYGYTF. The chain carries TRBV2 and TRBJ1-2; tentative D call: TRBD1 (5 bases). The V end was cut by 7 bases, the J end by 5 bases, with 8 bases between. The V gene's germline CDR1 is SNHLY and CDR2 FYNNEI. This CDR3 region has 11 residues.

The rearrangement uses TRBV28 and TRBJ2-1; 13 positions match TRBD2. Trimming removed 6 bases from V and 8 bases from J; junction bases left unmatched: 7. Germline CDR1 and CDR2: MDHEN and SYDVKM. This CDR3 has 15 amino acids. The CDR3 loop is CASSPLAGGPHEQFF. The CDR3, as DNA: TGTGCCAGCAGCCCACTAGCGGGAGGGCCTCATGAGCAGTTCTTC.

The genes are TRBV5-4 and TRBJ2-3, with D possibly being TRBD1 or TRBD2 (5 bases each). V lost 6 bases to trimming and J lost 0 bases, with 11 bases between them. Germline CDR1 SGHNT, CDR2 YYREEE (reference sequence). The CDR3 has 14 residues. CDR3 region: CASKRAGSTDTQYF. CDR3 bases: TGTGCCAGCAAGAGGGCAGGGAGCACAGATACGCAGTATTTT.

This chain connects TRBV30 to TRBJ2-3; TRBD2 matches 8 bases. V lost 2 bases, J lost 1 base, and 8 bases stayed unmatched. Per the germline V gene, CDR1 is GTSNPN and CDR2 is SVGIG (reference sequence). The CDR3 is made up of 16 amino acids. The CDR3 nucleotides are TGTGCCTGGAGTCGTCGTAGCGGGATCGGCACAGATACGCAGTATTTT. This encodes CAWSRRSGIGTDTQYF.

The chain links TRBV6-5 to TRBJ2-7; TRBD1 or TRBD2 may be the D gene (5 bases each). CDR3 length: 13 residues. Trimming removed 4 bases at V and 6 bases at J, with 13 bases between. Germline CDR1 MNHEY, CDR2 SVGAGI. As DNA, the CDR3 is TGTGCCAGCAGTTTTGCCTCAGGGACCGAGCAGTACTTC. This translates into CASSFASGTEQYF.

V and J are TRBV7-8 and TRBJ2-2, with TRBD1 matching 7 bases. The V and J ends lost 5 bases and 5 bases, in that order; junction bases with no gene match: 5. CDR1 and CDR2 from the germline V gene are SGHVS and FQNEAQ. The CDR3 totals 14 residues. The CDR3 sequence is CASSPQGVTGELFF. The CDR3 DNA reads as TGTGCCAGCAGCCCCCAGGGGGTTACCGGGGAGCTGTTTTTT. The variable domain in full, completed from reference TRBV7-8 and TRBJ2-2, reads GAGVSQSPRYKVAKRGQDVALRCDPISGHVSLFWYQQALGQGPEFLTYFQNEAQLDKSGLPSDRFFAERPEGSVSTLKIQRTQQEDSAVYLCASSPQGVTGELFFGEGSRLTVL.

The chain couples TRBV4-2 to TRBJ1-3; D call uncertain. Trimming stripped 3 bases from V and 2 bases from J, with 17 bases between. This CDR3 contains 17 residues. Germline V gene data show CDR1 as LGHNA and CDR2 as YNFKEQ. CDR3 in DNA: TGTGCCAGCAGCCAGGAGAGGCAGTTAGTTCCTGGAAACACCATATATTTT. It translates to CASSQERQLVPGNTIYF.

This sequence joins TRBV7-9 and TRBJ1-1; D is unclear. CDR1 is SEHNR, CDR2 FQNEAQ, per germline (reference sequence). The CDR3 spans 14 residues. V was cut by 5 bases and J by 1 base, with 11 bases left in between. CDR3 sequence reads: CASSRQTENTEAFF. The CDR3 bases are TGTGCCAGCAGCCGACAAACAGAGAACACTGAAGCTTTCTTT.

This chain links TRBV5-1 with TRBJ2-7; 7 positions agree with TRBD1. V lost 1 base to trimming and J lost 1 base; unmatched junction nucleotides: 2. The CDR3 is 14 amino acids. Germline values: CDR1 SGHRS, CDR2 YFSETQ. CDR3: CASSLRDRSYEQYF. The CDR3 DNA follows: TGCGCCAGCAGCTTGAGGGACAGATCCTACGAGCAGTACTTC.

V gene TRBV7-2 combines with J gene TRBJ2-1, with a weak D call TRBD2 (5 bases). CDR3 size: 15 residues. The V end was cut by 1 base, the J end by 0 bases, with 7 bases between. CDR1 is SGHTA and CDR2 is FQGNSA in the germline V gene. The CDR3 sequence: CASSLGSVSYNEQFF. DNA of the CDR3: TGTGCCAGCAGCTTAGGTAGCGTCTCCTACAATGAGCAGTTCTTC.

V usage is TRBV20-1 and J usage is TRBJ2-3, with unresolved D. CDR1 DFQATT and CDR2 SNEGSKA come from the germline V gene (reference sequence). Trimming cost V 3 bases and J 4 bases, with 5 bases left between them. The CDR3 is made up of 11 amino acids. The CDR3 nucleotides are TGCAGTGCTAGTCATGCAGATACGCAGTATTTT. It codes for CSASHADTQYF.